These 21 T cell receptor beta chains originate from one sample sequenced in a study of T-cell reconstitution after alpha-beta-depleted transplantation in children. The authors prepared the TCRbeta library with unique molecular identifiers. One entry per CDR3 protein, called by TCRdb with MiXCR from the PCR reads. The repertoire consists of 500,000 to 750,000 distinct CDR3 sequences, with roughly 27% occurring once and the leading ten covering about 35%. The sample here was PBMCs, taken before TCRalphabeta/CD19-depleted stem cell transplant. The receptors were sampled from a boy under three years old with Wiskott-Aldrich syndrome, due to receive a stem cell transplant.

The chain has TRBV5-1 and TRBJ2-6; D is undetermined. The CDR3 contains 14 residues. Germline-derived CDR1 and CDR2 are SGHRS and YFSETQ. Trimming shortened V by 4 bases and J by 6 bases, and 11 bases separated the two germline ends. The CDR3 bases are TGCGCCAGCAGCCCATCGGAAGTGGCCAACGTCCTGACTTTC. Protein product: CASSPSEVANVLTF.

The rearrangement joins TRBV10-3 to TRBJ2-1; weak D call: TRBD2 (5 bases). The germline V and J ends were trimmed by 8 bases and 3 bases, with 17 bases remaining between them. This CDR3 contains 15 residues. Germline V gene lookup returns CDR1 ENHRY and CDR2 SYGVKD. CDR3 region: CAIPSAAGLYNEQFF. CDR3 nucleotides: TGTGCCATCCCGAGTGCGGCGGGCCTCTACAATGAGCAGTTCTTC.

The sample holds many counts of this clonotype. The gene calls are TRBV7-9 and TRBJ1-1; D not certain. The germline V gene has CDR1 SEHNR and CDR2 FQNEAQ (reference sequence). This CDR3 spans 14 amino acids. The V gene lost 1 base and the J gene lost 1 base, with 7 bases spanning the gap. CDR3 DNA: TGTGCCAGCAGCTTAGGCCACCCGAACACTGAAGCTTTCTTT. This codes for CASSLGHPNTEAFF.

The chain combines TRBV7-2 with TRBJ1-2; 10 bases agree with TRBD1. V was pared by 5 bases and J by 4 bases, with 10 bases of the junction left unmatched. This CDR3 contains 16 residues. CDR1 and CDR2 from the germline V gene are SGHTA and FQGNSA. The CDR3 coding sequence is TGTGCCAGCAGCGCCCTCGGGACAGGGGTAGTCTATGGCTACACCTTC. Translation gives CASSALGTGVVYGYTF.

This clonotype was observed a few times. The chain carries TRBV11-1 and TRBJ1-1, with 8 bases aligning to TRBD1. The CDR3 spans 17 residues. Germline V lookup: CDR1 SGHAT, CDR2 FQDESV (reference sequence). V shed 5 bases, J shed 1 base, and the junction held 12 bases outside the gene matches. The chain's CDR3 is CASSRAGQGVPNTEAFF. For the CDR3, the DNA is TGTGCCAGCAGCCGAGCTGGACAGGGCGTTCCGAACACTGAAGCTTTCTTT.

The genes are TRBV6-1 and TRBJ1-4; 11 bases line up with TRBD1. CDR1 and CDR2 (germline): MNHNS, SASEGT. With V trimmed by 6 bases and J by 8 bases, 5 bases remained unmatched. The CDR3 is 14 amino acids. CDR3 in amino acids: CASSRGTGGEKLFF. In DNA, the CDR3 is TGTGCCAGCAGCCGCGGGACAGGGGGGGAAAAACTGTTTTTT.

V usage is TRBV6-5 and J usage is TRBJ2-7, with 11 bases that match TRBD2. This CDR3 is 19 amino acids long. Germline trimming cut 0 bases from V and 2 bases from J; bases unmatched to any gene: 12. Germline assignment: CDR1 MNHEY and CDR2 SVGAGI. The CDR3 DNA follows: TGTGCCAGCAGTTACTCCGCTCCTAGCGGGAGGCACAGAACCTACGAGCAGTACTTC. Encoded protein: CASSYSAPSGRHRTYEQYF.

The V gene is TRBV9, the J gene TRBJ2-5, with 7 bases matching TRBD2. There are 13 residues in the CDR3. V lost 4 bases, J lost 4 bases, and 4 bases stayed unmatched. The germline CDR1 and CDR2 sequences are SGDLS and YYNGEE. CDR3 loop: CASSTGLVETQYF. The CDR3 DNA reads as TGTGCCAGCAGCACAGGACTAGTAGAGACCCAGTACTTC. Based on the CDR3 plus reference TRBV9 and TRBJ2-5, the full variable domain is DSGVTQTPKHLITATGQRVTLRCSPRSGDLSVYWYQQSLDQGLQFLIQYYNGEERAKGNILERFSAQQFPDLHSELNLSSLELGDSALYFCASSTGLVETQYFGPGTRLLVL.

This clonotype was counted a few times. This chain uses TRBV10-3 with TRBJ2-3, with 11 bases aligning to TRBD2. The CDR3 consists of 15 residues. The germline V gene has CDR1 ENHRY and CDR2 SYGVKD. Trimming took 4 bases from V and 4 from J; bases not matched to a gene: 4. Here the CDR3 DNA reads TGTGCCATCAGTGCACTAGCGGGAGCCCCAGATACGCAGTATTTT. This translates into CAISALAGAPDTQYF.

The chain employs TRBV2 and TRBJ2-5, with TRBD2 identical over 7 bases. This CDR3 comprises 13 residues. V trimming: 6 bases; J trimming: 4 bases; junction bases outside the gene matches: 5. Germline CDR1 SNHLY, CDR2 FYNNEI. The CDR3 reads CASRGAGVETQYF. For the CDR3, the DNA is TGTGCCAGCAGAGGGGCGGGAGTAGAGACCCAGTACTTC.

V and J are TRBV28 and TRBJ2-1; D gene ambiguous. Trimming stripped 3 bases from V and 4 bases from J, with 13 bases between. Germline assignment: CDR1 MDHEN and CDR2 SYDVKM. CDR3 length: 15 amino acids. Here the CDR3 DNA reads TGTGCCAGCAGTTTGTACAGTTTAACGTACAATGAGCAGTTCTTC. Amino acid sequence: CASSLYSLTYNEQFF.

This clonotype has a handful of counts. The chain joins TRBV6-2 or TRBV6-3 to TRBJ2-7; 7 nucleotides align to TRBD2. Per germline, CDR1 MNHEY and CDR2 SVGEGT. CDR3 length: 14 amino acids. V dropped 6 bases and J dropped 3; count of bases not matched to a gene: 8. CDR3 in amino acids: CASSPGGGGYEQYF. Here the CDR3 DNA reads TGTGCCAGCAGCCCCGGCGGGGGAGGCTACGAGCAGTACTTC.

Only a few counts were recorded for this clonotype. This chain uses TRBV4-2 with TRBJ2-1; 12 positions match TRBD2. CDR3 length equals 18 residues. Germline V gene data show CDR1 as LGHNA and CDR2 as YNFKEQ. V dropped 0 bases and J dropped 14; count of bases not matched to a gene: 17. In DNA, the CDR3 is TGTGCCAGCAGCCAAGACGTTAGGCTAGCGGGAGGGGGCAGGGATGAGTTCTTC. This encodes CASSQDVRLAGGGRDEFF.

The rearrangement links TRBV7-3 to TRBJ1-3, with no clear D. Looked up from germline, CDR1 is SGHTA and CDR2 is FQGTGA. This CDR3 region has 13 residues. Trimming removed 2 bases at V and 3 bases at J, with 5 bases between. CDR3 loop: CASSLSGGNTIYF. CDR3 nucleotide sequence: TGTGCCAGCAGCTTATCGGGTGGAAACACCATATATTTT.

The chain has TRBV6-1 and TRBJ2-1, with D perhaps matching TRBD2 (6 bases). In germline, CDR1 is MNHNS, CDR2 SASEGT. V lost 5 bases, J lost 3 bases, and 20 bases lay in between. The CDR3 consists of 17 residues. CDR3 region: CASSKPRLGSYYNEQFF. The CDR3 coding sequence is TGTGCCAGCAGTAAACCGAGACTAGGCTCCTACTACAATGAGCAGTTCTTC.

In this sample, this clonotype turned up a few times. V and J are TRBV5-1 and TRBJ1-1; 7 bases are a match to TRBD1. The CDR3 has 15 residues. Trimming removed 4 bases from V and 2 bases from J; junction bases left unmatched: 8. The germline gives CDR1 SGHRS, CDR2 YFSETQ. CDR3 sequence: CASSPGQLTNTEAFF. The DNA for the CDR3 is TGCGCCAGCAGCCCGGGACAGCTTACAAACACTGAAGCTTTCTTT.

V usage is TRBV20-1 and J usage is TRBJ2-7; 13 bases are a match to TRBD2. The CDR3 has 16 amino acids. Germline V lookup: CDR1 DFQATT, CDR2 SNEGSKA (reference sequence). The junction had 8 bases not matched to a gene; V was cut back by 1 base and J by 5 bases. CDR3 sequence (DNA): TGCAGTGCTAGAGGGGCTACTAGCGGGAGGGCCGACGAGCAGTACTTC. Translating gives CSARGATSGRADEQYF.

This clonotype was detected a few times. This chain uses TRBV12-3 or TRBV12-4 with TRBJ2-3; 8 bases match TRBD2. CDR3 size: 15 residues. V shed 2 bases, J shed 4 bases, and the junction held 5 bases outside the gene matches. The CDR3 DNA reads TGTGCCAGCAGTTTAAGGGGACTAGTCCCAGATACGCAGTATTTT. It specifies CASSLRGLVPDTQYF.

This clonotype was picked up a small number of times. This rearrangement joins TRBV7-9 to TRBJ2-7, with D perhaps given as TRBD1 or TRBD2 (5 bases each). The CDR3 runs 15 residues. V was shortened by 0 bases and J by 0 bases, with 9 bases between the two germline ends. The V gene's germline CDR1 is SEHNR and CDR2 FQNEAQ (reference sequence). The CDR3 here is CASSLAGPPSYEQYF. CDR3 DNA: TGTGCCAGCAGCTTAGCGGGACCCCCCTCCTACGAGCAGTACTTC.

This clonotype was seen a few times. The rearrangement joins TRBV20-1 to TRBJ2-1; 15 bases are shared with TRBD2. V lost 6 bases to trimming and J lost 7 bases; unmatched junction nucleotides: 4. Germline CDR1 DFQATT, CDR2 SNEGSKA (reference sequence). The CDR3 covers 14 residues. This chain's CDR3 is CSARGLAGGNEQFF. CDR3 sequence (DNA): TGCAGTGCCAGGGGACTAGCGGGAGGTAATGAGCAGTTCTTC.

This clonotype was counted many times. The chain is built from TRBV5-1 and TRBJ2-5; the D call may be TRBD1 or TRBD2 (5 bases each). This CDR3 spans 14 amino acids. The germline V and J ends were trimmed by 0 bases and 2 bases, with 8 bases remaining between them. The germline V gene has CDR1 SGHRS and CDR2 YFSETQ. CDR3 sequence reads: CASSLVGGQETQYF. CDR3 bases: TGCGCCAGCAGCTTGGTTGGGGGTCAAGAGACCCAGTACTTC.